The sequence of this T cell receptor (beta chain) was determined in a study of T cell repertoires in cytomegalovirus infection. One entry per CDR3 protein results from TCRdb running MiXCR on the reads. The table includes nearly 700,000 distinct CDR3 sequences, around 30% detected once. Notes on this clonotype: As yet, its antigen is unknown.

There are 15 residues in the CDR3. CDR1 is SEHNR and CDR2 is FQNEAQ in the germline V gene (reference sequence). The ends were cut back, 1 base at V and 4 bases at J, with 12 bases in the middle. This chain connects TRBV7-9 to TRBJ2-3; D is uncertain. This sequence originates from a human donor in good health (CMV status not recorded). Some clones in this sample may be carry-over from other donors' samples. The input for sequencing was cultured PBMCs, taken from culture after CMV antigen stimulation. The CDR3 DNA sequence: TGTGCCAGCAGCTTAGTTTTGGTGATTGCAGATACGCAGTATTTT. Amino acids: CASSLVLVIADTQYF.